The sequence of this T cell receptor beta chain was determined in a study of shared clonotypes between healthy human individuals. The overall study: Every donor yielded three CD4 naive, three CD4 memory, two CD8 naive and one CD8 memory plate. Study results and limitations: Compared with clonotypes that all four donors shared, non-shared clonotypes had lower generation probabilities.

As concerns this clone: Its antigen is not identified.

This CDR3 region has 16 residues. Trimming cost V 4 bases and J 7 bases, with 21 bases left between them. From germline, CDR1 is SGHDN and CDR2 FVKESK. An even split of each subset's genomic DNA across several immunoSEQ plates was performed. Some 29,000 T cell genomes (approximately 0.2 ug DNA) went into each sorted-subset replicate. The method was immunoSEQ multiplex PCR; TCRdb's version includes in-frame clones alone and lacks a portion of them. The sample lists about 2 million clones; 85% to 95% were seen once. This chain connects TRBV14 to TRBJ2-3; D may correspond to TRBD1 or TRBD2 (5 bases each). This sequence originates from a man between 18 and 29 years old in good health. Source material: naive CD4+ T cells sorted from blood. Noted subset: CD45RA+ positively selected. CDR3: CASSPVRAANRNTQYF. The CDR3 DNA reads TGTGCCAGCAGCCCCGTCCGAGCGGCCAACAGGAATACGCAGTATTTT.